The following is a TCR beta chain sequence with its context. Its antigen is unknown. Per-nucleotide qualities are absent, and no much larger clonotype sits a single base away. Participants in the prospective study were aged about 18 to 95 years, lived in 20 to 30 United States geographic areas, and enrolled through a virtual design. To assign participants to cohorts, the prospective study relied on clinical history that participants themselves reported in a screening survey and a study questionnaire. In the prospective study, whole blood, serum and a nasopharyngeal or oropharyngeal swab were collected from each participant by mobile phlebotomists. Prospective study participants could optionally give additional blood draws and questionnaires over a 2-month period. Before DNA extraction, prospective study blood samples were shipped either frozen or at room temperature. The immunoSEQ Assay, a bias-controlled multiplex PCR, was used to amplify TCRbeta CDR3 regions from genomic DNA. The authors processed their data as follows. Within the assay, amplification of reference gene primers was used to estimate how many nucleated cells each sample contained. To quantify the absolute abundance of each unique TCRbeta CDR3 rearrangement, sequence reads were collapsed and filtered. Productive Simpson clonality was computed per sample as the square root of Simpson's diversity index over productive rearrangements. This is the immuneACCESS table as TCRdb keeps it, with only in-frame sequences that have V and J called. A part of the clones is gone; compared with another copy, unresolved V genes explain less than half, and the rest is unexplained. V and J calls and clone size are those listed in that table; D and trimming were worked out from the DNA. The sample data list 200,000 or so clones, and roughly 89% of these were observed just once. The ten largest clones capture about 4% of the sample.

The CDR3 goes from the cysteine to the phenylalanine over 15 residues. The DNA shown is the 45-base CDR3, in frame from base 1. Relative to germline, V is 0 bases shorter and J is 4 bases shorter, with 13 bases between their ends. The CDR1 and CDR2 encoded by the germline V gene (reference sequence) are SGHKS and YYEKEE. These data are taken from a study of blood T cell repertoires in COVID-19 (dated by TCRdb to 2019 to 2021). Background on the whole study: Samples from collaborators originated in the United States, Italy and Spain and spanned both the acute and convalescent phases of COVID-19. The material from the prospective study consisted of cDNA or gDNA derived from T cells, B-cell-depleted T cells, or PBMCs. Deeply sampled blood TCRbeta repertoires from subjects exposed to, actively infected with, or recovered from COVID-19 were included in the dataset. The repertoires were made available in a free public database intended to serve as a resource for research on the immune response to SARS-CoV-2. Samples were obtained from the ongoing ImmuneRACE study (first 160 participants) and from over 1,000 subjects provided by 6 global collaborators. Nearly every sample came with metadata listing a de-identified subject ID, COVID-19 status, age in years and sex. HLA class I and class II types, where available, came from metadata supplied by the sample provider rather than from assay-based typing.

Beyond this particular receptor, the publication reports: Clinical and demographic metadata were provided uncurated, with the amount varying by source and participant.

The specimen was PBMCs or T cells enriched from blood (not recorded which). The TCR originated in a woman aged 40 to 55 with acute COVID-19. The chain is encoded by TRBV5-5 joined to TRBJ1-1; no D gene call is confident. CDR3 region: CASSLGQLGSTEAFF. The DNA sequence is as follows: TGTGCCAGCAGCTTGGGCCAGCTAGGGAGCACTGAAGCTTTCTTT.